This TCR beta chain was observed in a study of shared clonotypes between healthy human individuals. Germline lookup yields CDR1 MGHRA and CDR2 YSYEKL. The CDR3 length is 14 residues. With 1 base removed from V and 4 bases from J, the gap between germline ends came to 10 bases. Sequencing used immunoSEQ multiplex PCR; TCRdb keeps in-frame clones, though not all of them. Of 400,000 to 600,000 clones listed, about 85% are singletons. This clonotype was sampled from a woman in her thirties or forties in good health. Some clones in this sample may be carry-over from other donors' samples. The chain is built from TRBV4-1 and TRBJ1-1; no clear D gene. The specimen sequenced was PBMCs. CDR3 sequence reads: CASSQVGSGTEAFF. CDR3 DNA: TGCGCCAGCAGCCAAGTTGGATCGGGCACTGAAGCTTTCTTT.